Shown below are 29 T cell receptor beta chains from a single sample sequenced in a study of blood T cell repertoires in COVID-19. Clones were read by immunoSEQ multiplex PCR, and TCRdb kept only the in-frame ones, dropping some. The data show roughly 72,000 clones, 80% seen once. The sequencing sample was made of peripheral blood. These receptors originate from a man between 65 and 80 years old who had recovered from COVID-19.

The chain uses TRBV5-1 and TRBJ2-3, with 7 bases lining up with TRBD2. Per germline, CDR1 SGHRS and CDR2 YFSETQ. The CDR3 consists of 14 residues. Trimming removed 0 bases from V and 6 bases from J; junction bases left unmatched: 4. CDR3 in DNA: TGCGCCAGCAGCTTGGTCGGGGGGAGCGATACGCAGTATTTT. It codes for CASSLVGGSDTQYF.

The V gene is TRBV5-1, the J gene TRBJ1-1; 8 bases are shared with TRBD1. In germline, CDR1 is SGHRS, CDR2 YFSETQ. This CDR3 has 14 residues. The V and J ends lost 0 bases and 7 bases, in that order; junction bases with no gene match: 5. CDR3 sequence: CASSLAQGTGEAFF. CDR3 nucleotides: TGCGCCAGCAGCTTGGCCCAAGGGACAGGTGAAGCTTTCTTT.

The V and J genes are TRBV6-4 and TRBJ2-3, with 7 bases lining up with TRBD1. The CDR3 is made up of 14 amino acids. Germline-derived CDR1 and CDR2 are MRHNA and SNTAGT. V lost 4 bases to trimming and J lost 6 bases; unmatched junction nucleotides: 7. The CDR3 loop reads CASSVGDRLDTQYF. CDR3 coding DNA: TGTGCCAGCAGTGTCGGGGACAGATTGGATACGCAGTATTTT.

This chain uses TRBV10-2 with TRBJ2-3, with D possibly being TRBD1 (5 bases). The length of the CDR3 is 13 residues. Germline CDR1 is WSHSY and CDR2 is SAAADI. Trimming shortened V by 2 bases and J by 5 bases, and 8 bases separated the two germline ends. For the CDR3, the DNA is TGCGCCAGCAGTGAGCAGGGTGGAGATACGCAGTATTTT. Translating gives CASSEQGGDTQYF.

The chain joins TRBV7-2 to TRBJ1-1; D possibly corresponds to TRBD1 (5 bases). Germline CDR1 is SGHTA and CDR2 is FQGNSA. This CDR3 has 13 residues. Trimming pared 0 bases from V and 10 bases from J, leaving 12 bases between. DNA for the CDR3: TGTGCCAGCAGCTTAGCGGGGCAGGGTGGAGCTTTCTTT. This gives the protein CASSLAGQGGAFF.

The chain links TRBV10-3 to TRBJ2-2; 7 bases fit TRBD1. Germline trimming cut 2 bases from V and 3 bases from J; bases unmatched to any gene: 3. The CDR3 spans 15 residues. Germline V gene data show CDR1 as ENHRY and CDR2 as SYGVKD. CDR3 DNA: TGTGCCATCAGTGAGGGGGACAGCGACACCGGGGAGCTGTTTTTT. Its protein is CAISEGDSDTGELFF.

The rearrangement links TRBV29-1 to TRBJ2-6, with 8 bases fitting TRBD1. The germline V gene encodes CDR1 SQVTM and CDR2 ANQGSEA. V lost 4 bases and J lost 4; bases outside the gene matches: 6. CDR3 length equals 15 residues. The chain's CDR3 is CSVGTGSSGANVLTF. In DNA, the CDR3 is TGCAGCGTTGGGACAGGGTCATCGGGGGCCAACGTCCTGACTTTC.

This chain joins TRBV19 and TRBJ2-2; 7 bases align to TRBD2. The germline V gene encodes CDR1 LNHDA and CDR2 SQIVND (reference sequence). The V and J ends lost 2 bases and 0 bases, in that order; junction bases with no gene match: 3. This CDR3 has 16 amino acids. The DNA for the CDR3 is TGTGCCAGTAGTATAATAAGCGGGACGAACACCGGGGAGCTGTTTTTT. This sequence encodes CASSIISGTNTGELFF. Complete variable domain (other parts from reference TRBV19 and TRBJ2-2): DGGITQSPKYLFRKEGQNVTLSCEQNLNHDAMYWYRQDPGQGLRLIYYSQIVNDFQKGDIAEGYSVSREKKESFPLTVTSAQKNPTAFYLCASSIISGTNTGELFFGEGSRLTVL.

This CDR3 reads CASSQGGGEAFF. The CDR3 DNA is TGTGCCAGCAGCCAAGGCGGGGGCGAAGCTTTCTTT. The chain combines TRBV3-1 (or the pseudogene TRBV3-2) with TRBJ1-1; maybe TRBD1 (6 bases). Trimming stripped 1 base from V and 8 bases from J, with 8 bases between. The CDR3 runs 12 residues. The germline gives CDR1 LGHDT, CDR2 YNNKEL (reference sequence).

V usage is TRBV6-1 and J usage is TRBJ2-7; 12 positions match TRBD2. The CDR3 spans 14 residues. Trimming removed 3 bases from V and 4 bases from J; junction bases left unmatched: 1. The germline CDR1 and CDR2 sequences are MNHNS and SASEGT. CDR3 loop: CASSDTSGGYEQYF. CDR3 DNA sequence: TGTGCCAGCAGTGATACTAGCGGGGGGTACGAGCAGTACTTC.

The count of this clone is one. This rearrangement joins TRBV19 to TRBJ1-1; 8 bases are a match to TRBD1. CDR3 length: 16 amino acids. V lost 6 bases, J lost 1 base, and 10 bases stayed unmatched. Germline-derived CDR1 and CDR2 are LNHDA and SQIVND (reference sequence). The CDR3 is CASSSTGEYGNTEAFF. The CDR3 coding sequence is TGTGCCAGTAGCTCGACAGGGGAGTACGGGAACACTGAAGCTTTCTTT.

The chain joins TRBV29-1 to TRBJ1-1; TRBD1 might be the D (6 bases). CDR3 length equals 13 residues. Germline CDR1 reads SQVTM; CDR2 reads ANQGSEA. V was clipped by 7 bases and J by 3 bases, with 15 bases between them. As DNA, the CDR3 is TGCAGCGCTCTACCAGGACAGTACACTGAAGCTTTCTTT. Its translation: CSALPGQYTEAFF.

V is TRBV18 and J is TRBJ2-7, with a possible D match to TRBD1 (5 bases). The CDR3 sequence is 16 residues long. Germline V gene lookup returns CDR1 KGHSH and CDR2 LQKENI. The V gene lost 3 bases and the J gene lost 3 bases, with 18 bases spanning the gap. CDR3 sequence reads: CASSPTILQDGYEQYF. The CDR3 nucleotides read TGTGCCAGCTCACCTACGATACTACAGGACGGCTACGAGCAGTACTTC.

The rearrangement links TRBV18 to TRBJ2-1; 16 bases agree with TRBD2. The V gene's germline CDR1 is KGHSH and CDR2 LQKENI. CDR3 length equals 17 residues. V shed 3 bases and J 9 bases; nucleotides not matched to a gene: 8. Here the CDR3 reads CASSPPGLAGGLSEQFF. DNA for the CDR3: TGTGCCAGCTCACCTCCGGGACTAGCGGGGGGGCTGAGTGAGCAGTTCTTC. The full variable domain, with the rest looked up from reference TRBV18 and TRBJ2-1, is NAGVMQNPRHLVRRRGQEARLRCSPMKGHSHVYWYRQLPEEGLKFMVYLQKENIIDESGMPKERFSAEFPKEGPSILRIQQVVRGDSAAYFCASSPPGLAGGLSEQFFGPGTRLTVL.

The genes are TRBV3-1 (or the pseudogene TRBV3-2) and TRBJ1-2; D perhaps matches TRBD1 (5 bases). Germline values: CDR1 LGHDT, CDR2 YNNKEL (reference sequence). This CDR3 region has 18 residues. V was pared by 6 bases and J by 1 base, with 24 bases between. CDR3 in DNA: TGTGCCAGCAGTCCTTCCCAAACCGTCAGGGCCCTTAACTATGGCTACACCTTC. Encoded protein: CASSPSQTVRALNYGYTF.

The chain joins TRBV7-2 to TRBJ2-3, with 13 bases that match TRBD2. Germline-derived CDR1 and CDR2 are SGHTA and FQGNSA. The trim removed 4 bases at V and 4 bases at J, leaving 14 bases unmatched. CDR3 length: 19 residues. The CDR3 here is CASSSPEARTSGSPDTQYF. CDR3 DNA: TGTGCCAGCAGCTCGCCCGAGGCCCGGACTAGCGGGAGCCCAGATACGCAGTATTTT.

The chain carries TRBV21-1 and TRBJ2-2; the D segment call TRBD2 is taken from the table without a DNA check. TRBV21-1 is listed as a pseudogene. CDR3 length: 20 amino acids. The CDR3 is CASSLLRGARGGFYTGELFF. CDR3 in DNA: TGTGCCAGCAGCCTCCTAAGGGGAGCGCGGGGGGGCTTTTATACCGGGGAGCTGTTTTTT.

The V gene is TRBV12-3 or TRBV12-4, the J gene TRBJ2-7; unclear D gene. V was trimmed by 4 bases and J by 2 bases, leaving 9 bases between them. The CDR3 sequence is 13 residues long. The CDR3: CASSYGEAYEQYF. The CDR3 DNA reads as TGTGCCAGCAGTTATGGCGAGGCCTACGAGCAGTACTTC.

The V gene is TRBV2, the J gene TRBJ2-5; 10 bases fit TRBD2. CDR3 length: 18 amino acids. J was trimmed by 3 bases and V by 6 bases; bases with no gene match: 16. CDR1 and CDR2 from the germline V gene are SNHLY and FYNNEI. As DNA, the CDR3 is TGTGCCAGCAGACCTCCCTCCCATCGAGCGGGAGGGGAAGAGACCCAGTACTTC. It codes for CASRPPSHRAGGEETQYF.

This rearrangement joins TRBV6-2 or TRBV6-3 to TRBJ1-2; TRBD1 is a possible D gene (6 bases). The CDR3 has 14 residues. Germline V gene lookup returns CDR1 MNHEY and CDR2 SVGEGT. Trimming took 4 bases from V and 3 from J, leaving 12 bases between them. CDR3 sequence reads: CASSLDRDYYGYTF. The CDR3 DNA reads TGTGCCAGCAGTTTGGACAGAGACTACTATGGCTACACCTTC.

CDR3 sequence reads: CASSQKLGSVYEQYF. CDR3 DNA: TGCGCCAGCAGCCAAAAACTCGGGTCCGTCTACGAGCAGTACTTC. V is TRBV4-3 and J is TRBJ2-7; D is uncertain. V shed 2 bases and J shed 3 bases, with 14 bases lying between them. The V gene's germline CDR1 is LGHNA and CDR2 YSLEER. The CDR3 length is 15 residues.

This clone was seen once. The chain is built from TRBV5-4 and TRBJ2-3; no firm D call. CDR3 length: 15 amino acids. Looked up from germline, CDR1 is SGHNT and CDR2 is YYREEE (reference sequence). Trimming removed 3 bases from V and 7 bases from J, with 18 bases in between. CDR3 in DNA: TGTGCCAGCAGCTCGCCGGCGACCCAGCGCCATACGCAGTATTTT. This gives the protein CASSSPATQRHTQYF.

The chain recombines TRBV3-1 (or the pseudogene TRBV3-2) with TRBJ2-7, with 7 bases fitting TRBD2. J gave up 3 bases and V 0 bases, and 5 bases lay outside the gene matches. The CDR3 spans 15 residues. Per germline, CDR1 LGHDT and CDR2 YNNKEL (reference sequence). CDR3 coding DNA: TGTGCCAGCAGCCAAGATCCCAGCGGGGTCTACGAGCAGTACTTC. Its protein product is CASSQDPSGVYEQYF.

V gene TRBV18 combines with J gene TRBJ2-7; 14 bases match TRBD2. J gave up 4 bases and V 3 bases, and 8 bases lay outside the gene matches. CDR3 size: 17 residues. Germline V CDR1 and CDR2: KGHSH, LQKENI. The CDR3: CASSPTGTSGSEYEQYF. The CDR3 nucleotides read TGTGCCAGCTCACCGACGGGGACTAGCGGGAGTGAGTACGAGCAGTACTTC.

The chain combines TRBV27 with TRBJ1-4, with TRBD1 matching 8 bases. The germline V gene encodes CDR1 MNHEY and CDR2 SMNVEV (reference sequence). The ends lost 3 bases at V and 10 bases at J; junction bases unmatched: 7. CDR3 size: 14 residues. CDR3 protein: CASSFDRGIGKLFF. The DNA of the CDR3 is TGTGCCAGCAGTTTCGACAGGGGAATAGGAAAACTGTTTTTT.

This chain joins TRBV5-4 and TRBJ1-1; TRBD1 aligns across 9 bases. The V segment lost 3 bases and the J segment 4 bases; nucleotides outside the gene matches: 7. The CDR3 consists of 15 residues. Germline V CDR1 and CDR2: SGHNT, YYREEE (reference sequence). The CDR3 reads CASSSDRGSFTEAFF. CDR3 bases: TGTGCCAGCAGCTCGGACAGGGGCTCTTTCACTGAAGCTTTCTTT.

The chain joins TRBV6-5 to TRBJ2-7; weak D call: TRBD1 (6 bases). Trimming took off 2 bases at V and 7 bases at J, with 12 bases between the two ends. There are 13 residues in the CDR3. Germline V gene lookup returns CDR1 MNHEY and CDR2 SVGAGI. The CDR3 nucleotides are TGTGCCAGCAGTTACGGGGGCGCGCGGGAGCAGTACTTC. This sequence encodes CASSYGGAREQYF.

This clone was seen a single time. The chain has TRBV4-2 and TRBJ2-5; maybe TRBD2 (5 bases). CDR3 length: 15 residues. The V gene lost 0 bases and the J gene lost 2 bases, with 10 bases spanning the gap. The germline V gene encodes CDR1 LGHNA and CDR2 YNFKEQ. The CDR3 loop reads CASSQESLAQETQYF. In nucleotides, the CDR3 is TGTGCCAGCAGCCAAGAGTCCCTAGCACAAGAGACCCAGTACTTC.

V and J are TRBV9 and TRBJ1-3; D ambiguous. The CDR3 length is 16 residues. Germline assignment: CDR1 SGDLS and CDR2 YYNGEE. The V and J ends lost 0 bases and 0 bases respectively, with 10 bases between them. The CDR3 DNA reads TGTGCCAGCAGCGTAGTCTCAGGCTTCTCTGGAAACACCATATATTTT. Protein: CASSVVSGFSGNTIYF.